The 13 T cell receptor beta chains reported below all come from one sample, sequenced in a study of siplizumab effects on memory and regulatory T cells. Here immunoSEQ multiplex PCR was the method, and the copy in TCRdb shows in-frame clones only, minus some. The table shows over 70,000 clones, with approximately 95% occurring only once. The sample comprised CD8+ T cells sorted from blood. The receptors here all came from a human donor in good health.

The rearrangement links TRBV29-1 to TRBJ1-2; D is ambiguous. The length of the CDR3 is 11 residues. The ends were cut back, 8 bases at V and 8 bases at J, with 15 bases in the middle. CDR1 and CDR2 from the germline V gene are SQVTM and ANQGSEA. The CDR3 coding sequence is TGCAGCCATGTAAGGGAAGGGGGCTACACCTTC. It is translated as CSHVREGGYTF.

DNA of the CDR3: TGTGCCAGCAGCTTAACACGTGGCGAGTCCTACGAGCAGTACTTC. Protein: CASSLTRGESYEQYF. The chain employs TRBV5-6 and TRBJ2-7, with D uncertain. The V gene's germline CDR1 is SGHDT and CDR2 YYEEEE. The V end was cut by 2 bases, the J end by 1 base, with 13 bases between. The CDR3 is 15 amino acids.

This clone was counted a few times. CDR3: CASSSHGTRGETQYF. The CDR3 DNA reads TGTGCCAGCAGCTCCCACGGGACGCGGGGGGAGACCCAGTACTTC. The rearrangement joins TRBV5-5 to TRBJ2-5; 7 positions match TRBD2. J gave up 5 bases and V 3 bases, and 10 bases lay outside the gene matches. In germline, CDR1 is SGHKS, CDR2 YYEKEE (reference sequence). The CDR3 consists of 15 residues.

J is TRBJ2-2 and V is TRBV6-5; D gene ambiguous. V was shortened by 7 bases and J by 6 bases, with 9 bases between the two germline ends. Germline CDR1 reads MNHEY; CDR2 reads SVGAGI. The CDR3 has 12 residues. CDR3 amino acids: CASIPLSGELFF. The CDR3 DNA follows: TGTGCCAGCATCCCCCTTTCCGGGGAGCTGTTTTTT.

This sequence joins TRBV15 and TRBJ2-4; D not certain. Germline V gene lookup returns CDR1 LNHNV and CDR2 YYDKDF (reference sequence). V lost 0 bases to trimming and J lost 9 bases, with 12 bases between them. The CDR3 has 14 amino acids. CDR3 nucleotide sequence: TGTGCCACCAGCAGAGAGACGGTTATAAGCATTCAGTACTTC. Residues: CATSRETVISIQYF.

J is TRBJ1-2 and V is TRBV27; weak D call: TRBD1 (6 bases). Trimming pared 7 bases from V and 11 bases from J, leaving 23 bases between. The CDR3 length is 14 residues. The germline V gene encodes CDR1 MNHEY and CDR2 SMNVEV (reference sequence). The DNA for the CDR3 is TGTGCCAGCACCACAGTCCCCGGGACATCGGCTTACACCTTC. Protein: CASTTVPGTSAYTF.

The chain links TRBV30 to TRBJ2-7; TRBD2 is a possible D gene (5 bases). The CDR3 length is 12 residues. Germline CDR1 reads GTSNPN; CDR2 reads SVGIG (reference sequence). Trimming took 8 bases from V and 2 from J, leaving 13 bases between them. The CDR3 reads CAGRDMTYEQYF. The CDR3 DNA is TGTGCCGGCCGGGATATGACCTACGAGCAGTACTTC.

The chain carries TRBV10-3 and TRBJ1-5; D ambiguous. CDR3 length equals 15 residues. Germline V lookup: CDR1 ENHRY, CDR2 SYGVKD. V dropped 0 bases and J dropped 0 bases, with 6 bases sitting between them. The CDR3, as DNA: TGTGCCATCAGTGAGTCACAGTATAGCAATCAGCCCCAGCATTTT. Its protein product is CAISESQYSNQPQHF.

The chain uses TRBV2 and TRBJ2-1, with TRBD2 matching over 8 bases. The CDR3 consists of 13 residues. Germline-derived CDR1 and CDR2 are SNHLY and FYNNEI. V gave up 7 bases and J gave up 8 bases; unmatched junction bases: 7. The CDR3 DNA sequence: TGTGCCAGCACGGGACTAGTTTTGCATGAGCAGTTCTTC. It encodes CASTGLVLHEQFF.

The chain links TRBV2 to TRBJ1-1, with D possibly TRBD1 on 5 matching bases. This CDR3 has 15 residues. Per germline, CDR1 SNHLY and CDR2 FYNNEI. Trimming pared 6 bases from V and 2 bases from J, leaving 16 bases between. The CDR3 region has the DNA TGTGCCAGCAGGTTAACCCAGGGAGCCAACACTGAAGCTTTCTTT. Translating it yields CASRLTQGANTEAFF. The entire variable domain, with the rest obtained from reference TRBV2 and TRBJ1-1, is as follows: EPEVTQTPSHQVTQMGQEVILRCVPISNHLYFYWYRQILGQKVEFLVSFYNNEISEKSEIFDDQFSVERPDGSNFTLKIRSTKLEDSAMYFCASRLTQGANTEAFFGQGTRLTVV.

This clone came up once. One end of the junction varies from germline; a read error may be responsible. The chain recombines TRBV7-7 with TRBJ2-5; 8 nucleotides match TRBD2. The CDR3 is 16 amino acids. From germline, CDR1 is SSHAT and CDR2 FNYEAQ (reference sequence). This chain's CDR3 is CASSLRSGSDIETQYF. The CDR3 DNA follows: TGTGCTAGCAGCTTACGGAGCGGGAGCGATATAGAGACCCAGTACTTC. Using reference TRBV7-7 and TRBJ2-5 for the parts outside the CDR3, the full variable domain is GAGVSQSPRYKVTKRGQDVTLRCDPISSHATLYWYQQALGQGPEFLTYFNYEAQPDKSGLPSDRFSAERPEGSISTLTIQRTEQRDSAMYRCASSLRSGSDIETQYFGPGTRLLVL.

The V call is TRBV2, the J call TRBJ1-4; TRBD1 matches at 10 bases. Germline CDR1 is SNHLY and CDR2 is FYNNEI. The CDR3 totals 15 residues. Unmatched junction bases numbered 2, after V lost 7 bases and J lost 0 bases. CDR3 sequence reads: CASIGQGATNEKLFF. As DNA, the CDR3 is TGTGCCAGCATTGGACAGGGGGCAACTAATGAAAAACTGTTTTTT.

The V call is TRBV7-3, the J call TRBJ2-3; D ambiguous. The germline CDR1 and CDR2 sequences are SGHTA and FQGTGA. The CDR3 has 14 amino acids. V lost 2 bases and J 0 bases, leaving 6 bases between the germline ends. The CDR3: CASSLVGSTDTQYF. For the CDR3, the DNA is TGTGCCAGCAGCTTAGTCGGGAGCACAGATACGCAGTATTTT.